What follows is one T cell receptor (beta chain) and its context. Antigen specificity is unknown. The protocol was immunoSEQ multiplex PCR, while the TCRdb copy is restricted to in-frame clones and leaves out a portion. The data hold some 130,000 clones, with approximately 87% observed a single time. The length of the CDR3 is 14 residues. Trimming removed 3 bases at V and 5 bases at J, with 14 bases between. Germline-derived CDR1 and CDR2 are SGHRS and YFSETQ. This record comes from a study of cytomegalovirus exposure and HLA in healthy donors. About the research overall: The platform used for the approximately 120 validation repertoires matched that of the roughly 670 first-cohort repertoires, a later analysis reported.

Whole-study results and caveats: Specific recognition of CMV antigens was confirmed in vitro for a few chains (all CMV-associated).

The sequenced material came from PBMCs. V gene TRBV5-1 combines with J gene TRBJ1-1; D not certain. The TCR sequence derives from a young woman in good health and CMV-seropositive. Here the CDR3 DNA reads TGCGCCAGCAGCTCGGGTACCTCGGCGACTGAAGCTTTCTTT. Translation gives CASSSGTSATEAFF.